These T cell receptor beta chains were read from a single sample in a study of blood T cell repertoires in COVID-19. Method: immunoSEQ multiplex PCR; TCRdb's copy keeps in-frame clones and lacks some. The profile shows about 81,000 clones, about 89% of them singletons. Source material: PBMCs or T cells enriched from blood (not recorded which). Every receptor here comes from a woman in her forties or fifties with acute COVID-19. Both conserved end residues are part of each CDR3. D genes are given only for firm matches. A clone size is listed for some rows: how often the clone was seen (once, few, many), or a class if it is expanded.

CDR3 protein: CASSFFSHNQPQHF; CDR3 DNA: TGTGCCAGTAGTTTCTTCTCCCACAACCAGCCCCAGCATTTT; clone size: -; J gene: TRBJ1-5; V gene: TRBV19; D gene: -
CDR3 protein: CASSFKRSSYNSPLHF; CDR3 DNA: TGTGCCAGCAGCTTTAAGAGGAGCTCCTATAATTCACCCCTCCACTTT; clone size: -; J gene: TRBJ1-6; V gene: TRBV12-1; D gene: -
CDR3 protein: CAWSTSPRHGYTF; CDR3 DNA: TGTGCCTGGAGTACTTCTCCCCGCCATGGCTACACCTTC; clone size: -; J gene: TRBJ1-2; V gene: TRBV30; D gene: -
CDR3 protein: CSVELASGETQYF; CDR3 DNA: TGCAGCGTTGAATTAGCATCGGGAGAGACCCAGTACTTC; clone size: -; J gene: TRBJ2-5; V gene: TRBV29-1; D gene: -
CDR3 protein: CASSQGAGQPKTEAFF; CDR3 DNA: TGCGCCAGCAGCCAAGGGGCGGGGCAGCCCAAAACTGAAGCTTTCTTT; clone size: -; J gene: TRBJ1-1; V gene: TRBV4-3; D gene: -
CDR3 protein: CAIWGQTDNEQFF; CDR3 DNA: TGTGCCATCTGGGGACAGACAGACAATGAGCAGTTCTTC; clone size: -; J gene: TRBJ2-1; V gene: TRBV10-3; D gene: TRBD1
CDR3 protein: CASSPSWGQGNTGELFF; CDR3 DNA: TGTGCCAGCAGCCCTAGTTGGGGACAGGGGAACACCGGGGAGCTGTTTTTT; clone size: -; J gene: TRBJ2-2; V gene: TRBV13; D gene: TRBD1
CDR3 protein: CASSPDGQNTIYF; CDR3 DNA: TGCGCCAGCAGTCCGGACGGACAAAACACCATATATTTT; clone size: -; J gene: TRBJ1-3; V gene: TRBV5-1; D gene: -
CDR3 protein: CASRRTATNEKLFF; CDR3 DNA: TGTGCCAGCAGGCGGACTGCAACTAATGAAAAACTGTTTTTT; clone size: -; J gene: TRBJ1-4; V gene: TRBV11-2; D gene: -
CDR3 protein: CASNKARGTGGFVGAHEQYF; CDR3 DNA: TGTGCCAGCAATAAAGCCCGCGGGACAGGGGGCTTCGTAGGGGCGCACGAGCAGTACTTC; clone size: -; J gene: TRBJ2-7; V gene: TRBV28; D gene: TRBD1
CDR3 protein: CASRPGHGNTEAFF; CDR3 DNA: TGTGCCAGCAGGCCGGGACACGGGAACACTGAAGCTTTCTTT; clone size: -; J gene: TRBJ1-1; V gene: TRBV6-5; D gene: -
CDR3 protein: CASTQGFFDQGGYTF; CDR3 DNA: TGTGCCAGCACCCAAGGTTTTTTCGACCAGGGGGGCTACACCTTC; clone size: -; J gene: TRBJ1-2; V gene: TRBV3-1/TRBV3-2; D gene: -
CDR3 protein: CASSELGGHLLNTEAFF; CDR3 DNA: TGTGCCAGCAGTGAGTTGGGAGGCCACCTCTTGAACACTGAAGCTTTCTTT; clone size: -; J gene: TRBJ1-1; V gene: TRBV2; D gene: -
CDR3 protein: CASSFGETLYEQYF; CDR3 DNA: TGCGCCAGCAGCTTTGGGGAGACGCTGTACGAGCAGTACTTC; clone size: -; J gene: TRBJ2-7; V gene: TRBV5-1; D gene: -
CDR3 protein: CASSQLAGGDTGELFF; CDR3 DNA: TGTGCCAGCAGCCAATTAGCGGGAGGGGACACCGGGGAGCTGTTTTTT; clone size: once; J gene: TRBJ2-2; V gene: TRBV4-2; D gene: TRBD2
CDR3 protein: CASSPDRDQPQHF; CDR3 DNA: TGTGCCAGCAGCCCGGACAGGGATCAGCCCCAGCATTTT; clone size: -; J gene: TRBJ1-5; V gene: TRBV4-2; D gene: TRBD1
CDR3 protein: CASSWQGRTEAFF; CDR3 DNA: TGTGCCAGCAGCTGGCAGGGGCGGACTGAAGCTTTCTTT; clone size: -; J gene: TRBJ1-1; V gene: TRBV11-2; D gene: -
CDR3 protein: CASSFGQGDEQYF; CDR3 DNA: TGTGCCAGCAGCTTTGGACAGGGCGACGAGCAGTACTTC; clone size: -; J gene: TRBJ2-7; V gene: TRBV11-3; D gene: TRBD1
CDR3 protein: CASSGIGRGMNTEAFF; CDR3 DNA: TGTGCCAGCAGCGGGATTGGCAGGGGGATGAACACTGAAGCTTTCTTT; clone size: -; J gene: TRBJ1-1; V gene: TRBV9; D gene: TRBD1
CDR3 protein: CASSPGRRDGTNQPQHF; CDR3 DNA: TGTGCCAGCTCCCCCGGACGGAGGGACGGCACTAATCAGCCCCAGCATTTT; clone size: -; J gene: TRBJ1-5; V gene: TRBV18; D gene: -
CDR3 protein: CASSQSPTPAGSGYGYTF; CDR3 DNA: TGTGCCAGCAGCCAATCCCCCACCCCGGCAGGGAGCGGGTATGGCTACACCTTC; clone size: -; J gene: TRBJ1-2; V gene: TRBV4-2; D gene: -
CDR3 protein: CASSLAPNSGEQYF; CDR3 DNA: TGTGCCAGCAGCTTGGCGCCCAATTCGGGCGAGCAGTACTTC; clone size: -; J gene: TRBJ2-7; V gene: TRBV5-5; D gene: -
CDR3 protein: CARPIGTTSYEQYF; CDR3 DNA: TGTGCCAGACCAATCGGGACTACTAGCTACGAGCAGTACTTC; clone size: -; J gene: TRBJ2-7; V gene: TRBV6-4; D gene: TRBD2
CDR3 protein: CASSLYHGADGYTF; CDR3 DNA: TGTGCCAGCAGCTTGTATCACGGAGCTGATGGCTACACCTTC; clone size: -; J gene: TRBJ1-2; V gene: TRBV5-5; D gene: -
CDR3 protein: CASSFRQATNTGELFF; CDR3 DNA: TGTGCCAGCAGCTTCCGACAGGCGACGAACACCGGGGAGCTGTTTTTT; clone size: -; J gene: TRBJ2-2; V gene: TRBV7-2; D gene: -